This T cell receptor (beta chain) was captured in a study of cytomegalovirus exposure and HLA in healthy donors. At the level of the study: Falling in the Caucasian-associated ancestry cluster were 80% to 90% of under 500 genotyped donors. Findings and caveats of the study: Previous analysis showed most TCR beta V segments were productive about 90% or about 30% of the time.

This CDR3 region has 15 residues. Trimming took off 0 bases at V and 3 bases at J, with 9 bases between the two ends. CDR1 SGHRS and CDR2 YFSETQ come from the germline V gene. A word on this clone: The antigen remains unidentified.

In the PCR, 60 Vbeta and 13 Jbeta primers were used. The table came from immunoSEQ multiplex PCR; TCRdb's copy has only in-frame clones and leaves some out. The sample holds approximately 160,000 clones, 55% to 70% seen once. Sequenced sample: PBMCs. The chain carries TRBV5-1 and TRBJ1-4; a weak D match, TRBD1 (5 bases). This receptor was identified in a woman in her thirties or forties in good health and CMV-seropositive. CDR3 bases: TGCGCCAGCAGCTTGGAGGGGCACCCTAATGAAAAACTGTTTTTT. Its protein is CASSLEGHPNEKLFF.